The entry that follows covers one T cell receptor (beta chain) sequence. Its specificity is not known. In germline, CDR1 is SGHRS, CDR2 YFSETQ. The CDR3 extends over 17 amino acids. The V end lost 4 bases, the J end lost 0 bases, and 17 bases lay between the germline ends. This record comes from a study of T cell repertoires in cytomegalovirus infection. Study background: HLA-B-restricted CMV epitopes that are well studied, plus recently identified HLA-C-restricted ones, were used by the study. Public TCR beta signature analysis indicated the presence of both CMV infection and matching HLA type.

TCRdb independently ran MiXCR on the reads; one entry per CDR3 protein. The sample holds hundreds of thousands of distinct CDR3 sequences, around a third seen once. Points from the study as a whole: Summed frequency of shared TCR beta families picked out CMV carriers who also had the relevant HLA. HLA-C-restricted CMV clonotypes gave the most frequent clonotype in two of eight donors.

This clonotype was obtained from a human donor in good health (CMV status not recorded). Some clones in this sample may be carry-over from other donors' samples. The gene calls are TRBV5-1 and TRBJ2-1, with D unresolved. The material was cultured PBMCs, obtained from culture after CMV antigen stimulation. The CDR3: CASSATLQASSYNEQFF. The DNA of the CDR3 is TGCGCCAGCAGCGCTACCCTTCAGGCCAGCTCCTACAATGAGCAGTTCTTC.